What follows are 30 T cell receptor beta chains derived from one specimen sequenced in a study of shared clonotypes between healthy human individuals. Terminally differentiated effector memory CD45RA+ cells were excluded from the naive CD8 cells, which were CD45RO-negative and positively selected for CCR7. Libraries were prepared by immunoSEQ multiplex PCR; TCRdb keeps only in-frame clonotypes and omits some of them. The repertoire holds around 2,000,000 clones, with approximately 95% as singletons. What was sequenced was naive CD8+ T cells sorted from blood. All receptors come from a young man in good health.

The CDR3 DNA is TGCGCCAGCAGCTTGGAGGAGCTAGCGGGAGCACCGAGTTGGGAGCAGTACTTC. It translates to CASSLEELAGAPSWEQYF. The chain combines TRBV5-1 with TRBJ2-7; 10 bases map to TRBD2. Per germline, CDR1 SGHRS and CDR2 YFSETQ. The CDR3 spans 18 residues. Trimming cost V 0 bases and J 7 bases; bases outside gene matches: 16.

The chain employs TRBV15 and TRBJ2-3, with no clear D. Per germline, CDR1 LNHNV and CDR2 YYDKDF (reference sequence). The length of the CDR3 is 13 residues. With 0 bases removed from V and 6 bases from J, the gap between germline ends came to 7 bases. CDR3 sequence (DNA): TGTGCCACCAGCAGAGAATGGACGGATACGCAGTATTTT. Residues: CATSREWTDTQYF.

The V gene is TRBV6-6, the J gene TRBJ1-2; D remains unclear. The germline gives CDR1 MNHNY, CDR2 SVGAGI (reference sequence). This CDR3 region has 15 residues. V lost 6 bases, J lost 5 bases, and 19 bases lay in between. This CDR3 reads CASSPGYNPAYGYTF. Written as DNA, the CDR3 is TGTGCCAGCAGCCCAGGATACAATCCCGCTTATGGCTACACCTTC.

The V gene is TRBV9, the J gene TRBJ2-3, with D perhaps TRBD1 (5 bases). Between the trimmed V and J ends, which lost 3 bases and 5 bases, there was a span of 7 bases. The CDR3 runs 12 residues. Germline assignment: CDR1 SGDLS and CDR2 YYNGEE. The CDR3 DNA reads as TGTGCCAGCAGCGAAGGGGAAGATACGCAGTATTTT. As protein: CASSEGEDTQYF.

This chain connects TRBV7-3 to TRBJ2-7; possible D gene TRBD2, 6 bases. Germline values: CDR1 SGHTA, CDR2 FQGTGA. V lost 1 base and J lost 7, with 14 bases in between. The CDR3 loop spans 14 amino acids. The CDR3 nucleotides are TGTGCCAGCAGCTTAATCGTGTCCGCGGGAGAGCAGTACTTC. Translation gives CASSLIVSAGEQYF.

This chain uses TRBV7-2 with TRBJ1-1, with 7 bases matching TRBD1. Trimming removed 0 bases from V and 5 bases from J; junction bases left unmatched: 12. CDR3 length equals 17 residues. The germline CDR1 and CDR2 sequences are SGHTA and FQGNSA. The CDR3 DNA is TGTGCCAGCAGCTTAGCGATCGTAGGGGGCCGGGAGACTGAAGCTTTCTTT. Amino acid sequence: CASSLAIVGGRETEAFF.

V gene TRBV30 combines with J gene TRBJ1-2, with D uncertain. Trimming pared 0 bases from V and 0 bases from J, leaving 5 bases between. Germline assignment: CDR1 GTSNPN and CDR2 SVGIG (reference sequence). The CDR3 runs to 13 residues. The CDR3: CAWSVLTNYGYTF. CDR3 bases: TGTGCCTGGAGTGTCCTCACTAACTATGGCTACACCTTC.

The gene calls are TRBV11-1 and TRBJ2-7; no definite D call. Trimming shortened V by 1 base and J by 3 bases, and 4 bases separated the two germline ends. CDR1 is SGHAT, CDR2 FQDESV, per germline (reference sequence). The CDR3 runs to 12 residues. The DNA of the CDR3 is TGTGCCAGCAGCTTAGGCCACTACGAGCAGTACTTC. This encodes CASSLGHYEQYF.

This chain links TRBV15 with TRBJ1-6; D remains ambiguous. This CDR3 has 13 amino acids. V shed 0 bases and J shed 12 bases, with 9 bases lying between them. Germline V gene sequence: CDR1 LNHNV, CDR2 YYDKDF (reference sequence). The CDR3 DNA reads as TGTGCCACCAGCAGAGATCAGAGGGAACCCCTCCACTTT. It specifies CATSRDQREPLHF.

V is TRBV13 and J is TRBJ1-1; D gene uncertain. Germline CDR1 PRHDT, CDR2 FYEKMQ (reference sequence). Trimming shortened V by 2 bases and J by 7 bases, and 14 bases separated the two germline ends. CDR3 length equals 14 residues. The CDR3 coding sequence is TGTGCCAGCAGCTTATCGGAGGGCAAGGTTGAAGCTTTCTTT. This codes for CASSLSEGKVEAFF.

The rearrangement uses TRBV30 and TRBJ1-6; D gene uncertain. CDR1 is GTSNPN and CDR2 is SVGIG in the germline V gene (reference sequence). CDR3 size: 15 residues. Trimming removed 0 bases at V and 7 bases at J, with 13 bases between. The CDR3: CAWSVMADFNSPLHF. CDR3 bases: TGTGCCTGGAGTGTAATGGCAGATTTCAATTCACCCCTCCACTTT.

The chain has TRBV7-9 and TRBJ2-7, with 8 bases fitting TRBD1. Looked up from germline, CDR1 is SEHNR and CDR2 is FQNEAQ (reference sequence). There are 15 residues in the CDR3. V shed 5 bases, J shed 0 bases, and the junction held 6 bases outside the gene matches. The CDR3 bases are TGTGCCAGCAGCGTGACAGGGGCGGGCTCCTACGAGCAGTACTTC. This gives the protein CASSVTGAGSYEQYF.

The V and J genes are TRBV9 and TRBJ1-2; tentatively, D is TRBD1 (6 bases). With 6 bases removed from V and 4 bases from J, the gap between germline ends came to 22 bases. The CDR3 has 16 amino acids. Germline CDR1 SGDLS, CDR2 YYNGEE. The CDR3 DNA sequence: TGTGCCAGCAACCGGGACATAGACCCCCAGCCCTATGGCTACACCTTC. Residues: CASNRDIDPQPYGYTF.

In its sample, this clone was seen once. This chain uses TRBV10-2 with TRBJ1-1, with TRBD1 matching 9 bases. This CDR3 has 14 amino acids. With 3 bases clipped from V and 6 bases from J, the junction kept 5 bases outside the gene matches. Germline loops: CDR1 WSHSY, CDR2 SAAADI. The CDR3 region has the DNA TGCGCCAGCAGTGACCGGGACAGGGCCCCTGAAGCTTTCTTT. It yields the protein CASSDRDRAPEAFF.

V and J are TRBV7-6 and TRBJ2-7; the match to TRBD2 covers 16 bases. The CDR3 runs 19 residues. Trimming took 0 bases from V and 1 from J; bases not matched to a gene: 6. Germline CDR1 SGHVS, CDR2 FNYEAQ. CDR3 amino acids: CASSLALGLAGGNSYEQYF. The CDR3 DNA sequence: TGTGCCAGCAGCTTAGCCCTGGGACTAGCGGGAGGGAATTCCTACGAGCAGTACTTC.

The gene calls are TRBV6-6 and TRBJ1-4, with D possibly being TRBD1 (5 bases). Trimming removed 3 bases from V and 8 bases from J, with 10 bases in between. The CDR3 spans 13 residues. Germline V gene data show CDR1 as MNHNY and CDR2 as SVGAGI (reference sequence). The CDR3 spells CASSYEGEEKLFF. The CDR3 coding sequence is TGTGCCAGCAGTTATGAAGGGGAAGAAAAACTGTTTTTT.

The V call is TRBV29-1, the J call TRBJ1-2, with a weak D call TRBD1 (5 bases). This CDR3 is 14 amino acids long. The germline gives CDR1 SQVTM, CDR2 ANQGSEA. V was shortened by 0 bases and J by 4 bases, with 12 bases between the two germline ends. The CDR3: CSVEERQTTYGYTF. CDR3 nucleotide sequence: TGCAGCGTTGAAGAGAGACAGACCACCTATGGCTACACCTTC.

The rearrangement uses TRBV27 and TRBJ2-5; D possibly matches TRBD1 or TRBD2 (5 bases each). Trimming left V 6 bases short and J 1 base short, with 24 bases between. This CDR3 is built from 18 residues. Germline V lookup: CDR1 MNHEY, CDR2 SMNVEV (reference sequence). In nucleotides, the CDR3 is TGTGCCAGCAGCTACCTGGGGGTCCACGGCGGGTCCCAAGAGACCCAGTACTTC. It encodes CASSYLGVHGGSQETQYF.

This clone has just one count. CDR3 region: CASSLFQLNTGELFF. In DNA, the CDR3 is TGTGCCAGCAGTTTATTTCAGCTGAACACCGGGGAGCTGTTTTTT. The chain combines TRBV27 with TRBJ2-2; D unclear. The length of the CDR3 is 15 residues. Deletions cut 1 base from V and 1 base from J, with 7 bases between. Germline values: CDR1 MNHEY, CDR2 SMNVEV (reference sequence).

Notes on this clone: Other nucleotide sequences in the sample specify the same CDR3. The J gene is TRBJ2-2, the V gene TRBV6-5, with a weak D call TRBD1 (5 bases). The CDR3 length is 15 residues. Germline V lookup: CDR1 MNHEY, CDR2 SVGAGI. V dropped 1 base and J dropped 1 base, with 7 bases sitting between them. CDR3 DNA sequence: TGTGCCAGCAGTTACTGGCAGGGGAACACCGGGGAGCTGTTTTTT. This sequence encodes CASSYWQGNTGELFF.

The chain links TRBV9 to TRBJ2-7; a possible D gene is TRBD2 (6 bases). The CDR3 runs 14 residues. Germline CDR1 reads SGDLS; CDR2 reads YYNGEE. Trimming removed 4 bases from V and 5 bases from J, with 16 bases in between. The CDR3: CASSPRTIDHEQYF. The CDR3 nucleotides are TGTGCCAGCAGCCCCAGGACTATCGACCACGAGCAGTACTTC. Based on the CDR3 plus reference TRBV9 and TRBJ2-7, the full variable domain is DSGVTQTPKHLITATGQRVTLRCSPRSGDLSVYWYQQSLDQGLQFLIQYYNGEERAKGNILERFSAQQFPDLHSELNLSSLELGDSALYFCASSPRTIDHEQYFGPGTRLTVT.

This chain links TRBV10-3 with TRBJ1-1; 8 nucleotides agree with TRBD1. Unmatched junction bases numbered 11, after V lost 4 bases and J lost 7 bases. Germline values: CDR1 ENHRY, CDR2 SYGVKD. The CDR3 loop spans 15 amino acids. CDR3 amino acids: CAISGWTGTSYEAFF. The CDR3 coding sequence is TGTGCCATCAGTGGGTGGACAGGGACTTCCTATGAAGCTTTCTTT.

V gene TRBV7-8 combines with J gene TRBJ2-5; 9 bases map to TRBD2. The V and J ends lost 5 bases and 2 bases, in that order; junction bases with no gene match: 12. This CDR3 has 17 amino acids. Germline V gives CDR1 SGHVS, CDR2 FQNEAQ. DNA of the CDR3: TGTGCCAGCAGCGCCCTCTTAAGCGGGGGGAGGCAAGAGACCCAGTACTTC. It yields the protein CASSALLSGGRQETQYF.

The chain links TRBV28 to TRBJ1-6; no firm D call. Germline CDR1 reads MDHEN; CDR2 reads SYDVKM. This CDR3 has 12 amino acids. Trimming took 2 bases from V and 8 from J, leaving 4 bases between them. DNA for the CDR3: TGTGCCAGCAGTTTAGGGTATTCACCCCTCCACTTT. It yields the protein CASSLGYSPLHF.

This rearrangement joins TRBV28 to TRBJ2-1; TRBD2 matches 12 bases. CDR3 length equals 16 residues. Germline V gene sequence: CDR1 MDHEN, CDR2 SYDVKM. J gave up 6 bases and V 5 bases, and 8 bases lay outside the gene matches. CDR3 nucleotide sequence: TGTGCCAGCAGTGGGCTAGCGGGGGGGCGGACCAATGAGCAGTTCTTC. Its protein is CASSGLAGGRTNEQFF.

This sequence joins TRBV27 and TRBJ2-1, with a tentative D call TRBD2 (5 bases). Trimming shortened V by 2 bases and J by 6 bases, and 14 bases separated the two germline ends. The germline gives CDR1 MNHEY, CDR2 SMNVEV (reference sequence). The CDR3 is 15 amino acids. Here the CDR3 reads CASSLISGVGNEQFF. The DNA of the CDR3 is TGTGCCAGCAGTTTAATCTCCGGGGTGGGCAATGAGCAGTTCTTC.

J is TRBJ2-4 and V is TRBV4-1, with TRBD1 as a possible D gene (6 bases). V was trimmed by 4 bases and J by 6 bases, leaving 19 bases between them. This CDR3 spans 16 amino acids. Per the germline V gene, CDR1 is MGHRA and CDR2 is YSYEKL. The CDR3 sequence: CASSPMTGTFLNIQYF. The CDR3 DNA reads TGCGCCAGCAGCCCAATGACAGGCACCTTCTTAAACATTCAGTACTTC.

The rearrangement links TRBV27 to TRBJ2-1, with D possibly being TRBD2 (5 bases). V dropped 1 base and J dropped 6 bases, with 16 bases sitting between them. The CDR3 runs to 16 residues. Germline CDR1 is MNHEY and CDR2 is SMNVEV (reference sequence). CDR3 sequence: CASSLYGLFSGNEQFF. The CDR3 DNA reads TGTGCCAGCAGTTTATATGGACTCTTTTCCGGCAATGAGCAGTTCTTC.

The rearrangement links TRBV30 to TRBJ1-2; D possibly corresponds to TRBD1 (5 bases). V lost 4 bases to trimming and J lost 8 bases, with 11 bases between them. This CDR3 comprises 11 residues. Germline V CDR1 and CDR2: GTSNPN, SVGIG (reference sequence). CDR3 in DNA: TGTGCCTGGACCAGGGCGGAAGGCTACACCTTC. It is translated as CAWTRAEGYTF. The entire variable domain, with the rest obtained from reference TRBV30 and TRBJ1-2, is as follows: SQTIHQWPATLVQPVGSPLSLECTVEGTSNPNLYWYRQAAGRGLQLLFYSVGIGQISSEVPQNLSASRPQDRQFILSSKKLLLSDSGFYLCAWTRAEGYTFGSGTRLTVV.

The chain combines TRBV18 with TRBJ2-7; D perhaps matches TRBD2 (6 bases). Trimming shortened V by 5 bases and J by 3 bases, and 11 bases separated the two germline ends. The germline V gene encodes CDR1 KGHSH and CDR2 LQKENI. The CDR3 is made up of 13 amino acids. CDR3 region: CASSLGTYYEQYF. In nucleotides, the CDR3 is TGTGCCAGCTCATTAGGGACTTACTACGAGCAGTACTTC.